The 16 T cell receptor beta chains below were found in one sample sequenced in a study of T-cell reconstitution after alpha-beta-depleted transplantation in children. A TCRbeta library incorporating unique molecular identifiers was prepared. One entry per CDR3 protein results from TCRdb running MiXCR on the PCR reads. The data hold about 420,000 distinct CDR3 sequences, with roughly 16% observed a single time. Here the sequenced sample was PBMCs, mostly from graft donor cells, taken 360 days after TCRalphabeta/CD19-depleted stem cell transplant. These receptors were collected from a boy younger than two who had a stem cell transplant for Wiskott-Aldrich syndrome, so the T cells may come from the graft donor.

Only a few counts were recorded for this clonotype. The V gene is TRBV27, the J gene TRBJ2-5, with 10 bases that match TRBD2. Germline values: CDR1 MNHEY, CDR2 SMNVEV (reference sequence). Losses at the gene ends were 7 bases for V and 5 bases for J; bases not matched to a gene: 16. The CDR3 is made up of 17 amino acids. CDR3 loop: CASTARGTSAFRETQYF. DNA for the CDR3: TGTGCCAGCACCGCAAGAGGGACTAGCGCCTTTCGGGAGACCCAGTACTTC.

This clonotype was counted between two and nine times. The CDR3 DNA sequence: TGTGCCAGCAGCCCCTATCTAGGAAGGCGCCGGGATGAGCAGTTCTTC. Translated, it gives CASSPYLGRRRDEQFF. The V call is TRBV6-1, the J call TRBJ2-1; D is unclear. Germline V lookup: CDR1 MNHNS, CDR2 SASEGT. The CDR3 consists of 16 residues. The V end was cut by 6 bases, the J end by 8 bases, with 23 bases between.

The V gene is TRBV12-3 or TRBV12-4, the J gene TRBJ1-4; no clear D. The CDR3 consists of 14 residues. V dropped 3 bases and J dropped 3 bases, with 8 bases sitting between them. The CDR3 spells CASSFREANEKLFF. For the CDR3, the DNA is TGTGCCAGCAGTTTTAGGGAAGCTAATGAAAAACTGTTTTTT.

The J gene is TRBJ2-7, the V gene TRBV11-2, with D possibly being TRBD2 (5 bases). V lost 4 bases to trimming and J lost 4 bases, with 20 bases between them. Germline V CDR1 and CDR2: SGHAT, FQNNGV. The CDR3 totals 16 residues. The CDR3 DNA is TGTGCCAGCAGCTATTGGTCTAGCTTACTTGTTTACGAGCAGTACTTC. It encodes CASSYWSSLLVYEQYF.

In DNA form, the CDR3 reads TGTGCCAGCAGTGAAAACAGGGTGAACACCGGGGAGCTGTTTTTT. Its protein is CASSENRVNTGELFF. The V gene is TRBV2, the J gene TRBJ2-2; the D gene is possibly TRBD1 (6 bases). The CDR3 is made up of 15 amino acids. CDR1 and CDR2 from the germline V gene are SNHLY and FYNNEI. Trimming cost V 2 bases and J 1 base, with 8 bases left between them.

The CDR3 DNA reads as TGTGCCAGTAGGCAGACAGGGAAAGGGTACAATGAGCAGTTCTTC. Its translation is CASRQTGKGYNEQFF. The rearrangement joins TRBV19 to TRBJ2-1; 7 bases match TRBD1. This CDR3 has 15 residues. CDR1 and CDR2 from the germline V gene are LNHDA and SQIVND (reference sequence). Unmatched junction bases numbered 9, after V lost 6 bases and J lost 4 bases. Using reference TRBV19 and TRBJ2-1 for the parts outside the CDR3, the full variable domain is DGGITQSPKYLFRKEGQNVTLSCEQNLNHDAMYWYRQDPGQGLRLIYYSQIVNDFQKGDIAEGYSVSREKKESFPLTVTSAQKNPTAFYLCASRQTGKGYNEQFFGPGTRLTVL.

This clonotype has a single count. The chain joins TRBV7-2 to TRBJ2-5; 11 bases align to TRBD2. This CDR3 has 16 amino acids. CDR1 is SGHTA and CDR2 is FQGNSA in the germline V gene. Trimming took 5 bases from V and 2 from J; bases not matched to a gene: 7. The CDR3 nucleotides are TGTGCCAGCAGCCGACTGGGACTAGCGGCGCAAGAGACCCAGTACTTC. Encoded protein: CASSRLGLAAQETQYF.

The chain combines TRBV3-1 with TRBJ2-4; 9 positions agree with TRBD1. Germline loops: CDR1 LGHDT, CDR2 YNNKEL (reference sequence). V shed 3 bases and J 0 bases; nucleotides not matched to a gene: 9. The CDR3 has 18 amino acids. CDR3 in DNA: TGTGCCAGCAGCCACAGGGGACAGGGACTCCTAGCCAAAAACATTCAGTACTTC. It yields the protein CASSHRGQGLLAKNIQYF.

The sample holds many counts of this clonotype. The V and J genes are TRBV20-1 and TRBJ2-7; 12 bases map to TRBD2. The CDR3 loop spans 14 amino acids. Per the germline V gene, CDR1 is DFQATT and CDR2 is SNEGSKA (reference sequence). V lost 3 bases, J lost 7 bases, and 7 bases stayed unmatched. The CDR3 reads CSASPSGRAWEQYF. CDR3 sequence (DNA): TGCAGTGCTAGTCCTAGCGGGAGGGCGTGGGAGCAGTACTTC.

There are a few counts of this clonotype. J is TRBJ2-2 and V is TRBV28; weak D call: TRBD1 (6 bases). The CDR3 has 13 amino acids. CDR1 is MDHEN, CDR2 SYDVKM, per germline. Between the trimmed V and J ends, which lost 8 bases and 3 bases, there was a span of 10 bases. The CDR3 bases are TGTGCCAGCGAACACAGGGACACCGGGGAGCTGTTTTTT. Translating gives CASEHRDTGELFF.

This chain joins TRBV12-3 or TRBV12-4 and TRBJ2-1, with D perhaps TRBD1 (7 bases). Trimming cost V 6 bases and J 4 bases, with 19 bases left between them. This CDR3 region has 16 residues. The CDR3: CASRHLATGPYNEQFF. CDR3 bases: TGTGCCAGCAGACACCTAGCGACAGGGCCGTACAATGAGCAGTTCTTC.

This clonotype was counted a few times. The rearrangement links TRBV5-1 to TRBJ2-2; 8 nucleotides match TRBD2. V lost 3 bases to trimming and J lost 4 bases; unmatched junction nucleotides: 5. Germline V CDR1 and CDR2: SGHRS, YFSETQ. The CDR3 is 15 amino acids. CDR3 DNA sequence: TGCGCCAGCAGCTCCGTAGCGGGACCCACCGGGGAGCTGTTTTTT. This sequence encodes CASSSVAGPTGELFF.

V usage is TRBV29-1 and J usage is TRBJ2-4, with D perhaps matching TRBD2 (6 bases). CDR3 size: 12 residues. CDR1 is SQVTM and CDR2 is ANQGSEA in the germline V gene. Trimming cost V 7 bases and J 2 bases, with 9 bases left between them. DNA for the CDR3: TGCAGCGCTAGCGTAACCAAAAACATTCAGTACTTC. Amino acids: CSASVTKNIQYF.

This clonotype was observed a few times. The chain is built from TRBV20-1 and TRBJ2-7, with TRBD2 matching over 11 bases. In germline, CDR1 is DFQATT, CDR2 SNEGSKA (reference sequence). V gave up 4 bases and J gave up 2 bases; unmatched junction bases: 1. This CDR3 contains 13 residues. The CDR3 DNA follows: TGCAGTGCTAATAGCGGGAGGGCCTACGAGCAGTACTTC. This sequence encodes CSANSGRAYEQYF.

In this sample, this clonotype turned up many times. The chain employs TRBV11-3 and TRBJ2-7; TRBD2 matches at 8 bases. CDR1 is SGHNT, CDR2 YENEEA, per germline. This CDR3 has 14 residues. V lost 5 bases and J lost 0; bases outside the gene matches: 3. This CDR3 reads CASSISGNSYEQYF. The CDR3 DNA reads TGTGCCAGCAGCATTAGCGGGAACTCCTACGAGCAGTACTTC.

A few counts support this clonotype. The chain employs TRBV4-3 and TRBJ2-1; TRBD2 matches 7 bases. V shed 5 bases and J 4 bases; nucleotides not matched to a gene: 8. Looked up from germline, CDR1 is LGHNA and CDR2 is YSLEER. The CDR3 length is 15 residues. The CDR3, as DNA: TGCGCCAGCAGCGACATCAGCGGGATTTACAATGAGCAGTTCTTC. Amino acids: CASSDISGIYNEQFF.